This entry features one TCR beta chain sequence. This entry belongs to a study of cytomegalovirus exposure and HLA in healthy donors. The PCR made use of 60 Vbeta and 13 Jbeta primers. The data were produced by immunoSEQ multiplex PCR, yet TCRdb's version contains in-frame clones alone and is incomplete. This table holds about 160,000 clones, 65% to 85% found once. The TCR comes from a male donor in good health and CMV-seropositive. The sequenced sample consisted of PBMCs.

CDR3 coding DNA: TGCGCCAGCAGCCAAGGTGGACTAGCGGGAGGGCCGGGCAATGAGCAGTTCTTC. Its protein product is CASSQGGLAGGPGNEQFF. This rearrangement joins TRBV4-1 to TRBJ2-1; 15 positions match TRBD2. Germline V gives CDR1 MGHRA, CDR2 YSYEKL. V lost 1 base, J lost 6 bases, and 7 bases stayed unmatched. This CDR3 region has 18 residues.